This record looks at one TCR beta chain sequence and its context. This sample is drawn from a study of T cells of healthy individuals. V lost 1 base and J 6 bases, leaving 3 bases between the germline ends. Germline V gene sequence: CDR1 SGHDN, CDR2 FVKESK. The CDR3 has 12 residues. TCRdb recomputed calls from the 5' RACE reads with MiXCR, one row per CDR3 protein. Found here are fewer than 70,000 distinct CDR3 sequences, 14% to 15% of them singletons; the top ten hold about 16%. The clonotype comes from a human donor in good health. The J gene is TRBJ2-2, the V gene TRBV14; no clear D gene. The DNA for the CDR3 is TGTGCCAGCAGCCAAGCCCCCGGGGAGCTGTTTTTT. It codes for CASSQAPGELFF.